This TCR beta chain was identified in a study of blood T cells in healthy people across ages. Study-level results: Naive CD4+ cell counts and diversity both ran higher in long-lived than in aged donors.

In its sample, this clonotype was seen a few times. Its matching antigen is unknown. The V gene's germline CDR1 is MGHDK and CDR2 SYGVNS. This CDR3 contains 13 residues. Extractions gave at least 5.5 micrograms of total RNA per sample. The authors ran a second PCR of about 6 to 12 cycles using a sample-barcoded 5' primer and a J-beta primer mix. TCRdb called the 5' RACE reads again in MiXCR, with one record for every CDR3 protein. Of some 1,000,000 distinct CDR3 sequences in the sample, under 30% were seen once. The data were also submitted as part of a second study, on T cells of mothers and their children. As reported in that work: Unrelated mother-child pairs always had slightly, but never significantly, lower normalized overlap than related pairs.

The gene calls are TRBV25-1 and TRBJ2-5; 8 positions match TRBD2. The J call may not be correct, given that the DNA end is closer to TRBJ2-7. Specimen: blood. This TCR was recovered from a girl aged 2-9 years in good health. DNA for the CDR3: TGTGCCAGCAAGCTTGGGGCGGGAGGCGAGCAGTACTTC. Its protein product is CASKLGAGGEQYF.